Below, 17 T cell receptor beta chains from the same sample are listed, as sequenced in a study of control samples from healthy donors and cancer patients. The repertoire was sequenced with immunoSEQ multiplex PCR; TCRdb's copy has only in-frame clones and lacks some. The sample lists roughly 130,000 clones; more than 85% were seen once. Specimen: blood. These receptors were taken from a man aged 18 to 35 in good health.

The chain recombines TRBV6-5 with TRBJ1-4; D is possibly TRBD1 (5 bases). The germline V gene encodes CDR1 MNHEY and CDR2 SVGAGI. Trimming removed 5 bases from V and 6 bases from J, with 16 bases in between. This CDR3 is built from 15 residues. The CDR3 sequence: CASSTPGPRDEKLFF. The CDR3 DNA follows: TGTGCCAGCAGTACGCCGGGGCCGCGGGATGAAAAACTGTTTTTT.

This chain links TRBV2 with TRBJ1-1, with TRBD1 identical over 12 bases. V lost 1 base and J lost 5; bases outside the gene matches: 2. Per the germline V gene, CDR1 is SNHLY and CDR2 is FYNNEI. This CDR3 is 15 amino acids long. The CDR3 sequence: CASSEGGQGATEAFF. The CDR3 DNA sequence: TGTGCCAGCAGTGAAGGGGGACAGGGGGCTACTGAAGCTTTCTTT.

The V call is TRBV6-7, the J call TRBJ2-7; D call uncertain. TRBV6-7 is treated as an ORF (open reading frame) with a function not yet certain. Trimming stripped 2 bases from V and 3 bases from J, with 8 bases between. CDR3 size: 13 residues. The CDR3 DNA is TGTGCCAGCAGTTACGACACCCGCTACGAGCAGTACTTC. It specifies CASSYDTRYEQYF.

This chain connects TRBV27 to TRBJ2-1; 10 positions agree with TRBD2. Germline CDR1 reads MNHEY; CDR2 reads SMNVEV (reference sequence). Trimming at V came to 11 bases and at J to 4 bases, leaving 11 bases not matched to a gene. This CDR3 is built from 15 residues. CDR3 bases: TGTGCCTCCAGAACGACTAGCGGGCCTTACAATGAGCAGTTCTTC. Its translation: CASRTTSGPYNEQFF.

This chain connects TRBV10-1 to TRBJ2-1; maybe TRBD2 (5 bases). This CDR3 region has 15 residues. With 1 base removed from V and 1 base from J, the gap between germline ends came to 8 bases. CDR1 WNHNN and CDR2 SYGVQD come from the germline V gene (reference sequence). CDR3 amino acids: CASSELSGSYNEQFF. CDR3 bases: TGCGCCAGCAGTGAGTTGAGCGGTTCCTACAATGAGCAGTTCTTC.

The rearrangement joins TRBV5-1 to TRBJ2-7; D may correspond to TRBD1 or TRBD2 (5 bases each). The germline V gene has CDR1 SGHRS and CDR2 YFSETQ. This CDR3 is 14 amino acids long. V lost 0 bases, J lost 0 bases, and 7 bases lay in between. The CDR3 DNA follows: TGCGCCAGCAGCTTGGGAGGGGACTCCTACGAGCAGTACTTC. Translating it yields CASSLGGDSYEQYF.

This clone was picked up a small number of times. The chain has TRBV12-5 and TRBJ2-7, with TRBD2 matching over 8 bases. The CDR3 totals 17 residues. V lost 7 bases and J lost 3; bases outside the gene matches: 17. The germline V gene encodes CDR1 LGHNT and CDR2 FRNRAP. CDR3 region: CASAPPGRGARSYEQYF. CDR3 in DNA: TGTGCTAGTGCTCCCCCCGGGAGGGGTGCCAGGAGCTACGAGCAGTACTTC. Using reference TRBV12-5 and TRBJ2-7 for the parts outside the CDR3, the full variable domain is DARVTQTPRHKVTEMGQEVTMRCQPILGHNTVFWYRQTMMQGLELLAYFRNRAPLDDSGMPKDRFSAEMPDATLATLKIQPSEPRDSAVYFCASAPPGRGARSYEQYFGPGTRLTVT.

The chain joins TRBV29-1 to TRBJ2-1; D is unresolved. Trimming took off 7 bases at V and 2 bases at J, with 12 bases between the two ends. Germline CDR1 reads SQVTM; CDR2 reads ANQGSEA. This CDR3 comprises 13 residues. The CDR3 DNA reads TGCAGCGGAACGACTGAGACCTACAATGAGCAGTTCTTC. This encodes CSGTTETYNEQFF.

The chain carries TRBV30 and TRBJ1-1; D remains unclear. The CDR3 sequence is 15 residues long. The ends were cut back, 0 bases at V and 0 bases at J, with 11 bases in the middle. Germline V CDR1 and CDR2: GTSNPN, SVGIG (reference sequence). CDR3 region: CAWSVDLGMNTEAFF. The DNA of the CDR3 is TGTGCCTGGAGTGTAGATTTGGGGATGAACACTGAAGCTTTCTTT.

The V gene is TRBV10-2, the J gene TRBJ1-1; tentative D call: TRBD1 (5 bases). Germline V gives CDR1 WSHSY, CDR2 SAAADI. V was shortened by 9 bases and J by 0 bases, with 14 bases between the two germline ends. The CDR3 sequence is 14 residues long. CDR3 coding DNA: TGCGCCAGTTCGACAGAGCTCATGAACACTGAAGCTTTCTTT. This translates into CASSTELMNTEAFF.

The V call is TRBV6-5, the J call TRBJ1-2; tentatively, D is TRBD1 (5 bases). CDR3 length: 15 amino acids. Germline assignment: CDR1 MNHEY and CDR2 SVGAGI. With 11 bases removed from V and 7 bases from J, the gap between germline ends came to 26 bases. CDR3: CAGQTGTALYCGYTF. DNA for the CDR3: TGTGCCGGACAAACCGGCACCGCTTTATACTGTGGCTACACCTTC.

V usage is TRBV3-1 (or the pseudogene TRBV3-2) and J usage is TRBJ2-3, with 13 bases identical to TRBD2. The CDR3 totals 18 residues. Germline CDR1 is LGHDT and CDR2 is YNNKEL (reference sequence). Trimming cost V 5 bases and J 4 bases; bases outside gene matches: 12. The CDR3 nucleotides are TGTGCCAGCAGCTCCGGCGAAACTAGCGGGGGGGTGTCAGATACGCAGTATTTT. This encodes CASSSGETSGGVSDTQYF.

The gene calls are TRBV7-9 and TRBJ1-6; D unresolved. V lost 1 base and J lost 11, with 12 bases in between. CDR3 length: 14 amino acids. Germline lookup yields CDR1 SEHNR and CDR2 FQNEAQ (reference sequence). CDR3 in DNA: TGTGCCAGCAGCTTAGGGAGTCGAGGCCCACCCCTCCACTTT. It specifies CASSLGSRGPPLHF. Full variable domain (rest looked up from reference TRBV7-9 and TRBJ1-6): DTGVSQNPRHKITKRGQNVTFRCDPISEHNRLYWYRQTLGQGPEFLTYFQNEAQLEKSRLLSDRFSAERPKGSFSTLEIQRTEQGDSAMYLCASSLGSRGPPLHFGNGTRLTVT.

This sequence joins TRBV7-6 and TRBJ2-7, with TRBD1 matching over 8 bases. With V trimmed by 5 bases and J by 2 bases, 8 bases remained unmatched. Germline values: CDR1 SGHVS, CDR2 FNYEAQ. The CDR3 is 15 amino acids. CDR3: CASSRLGQGTYEQYF. The DNA for the CDR3 is TGTGCCAGCAGCCGCCTCGGACAGGGTACCTACGAGCAGTACTTC.

The chain couples TRBV7-8 to TRBJ1-1, with D unclear. Between the trimmed V and J ends, which lost 0 bases and 1 base, there was a span of 12 bases. Per the germline V gene, CDR1 is SGHVS and CDR2 is FQNEAQ. The CDR3 runs 16 residues. The CDR3 sequence is CASSLAGVWGNTEAFF. The CDR3 DNA reads as TGTGCCAGCAGCTTAGCCGGGGTTTGGGGGAACACTGAAGCTTTCTTT.

This clone was seen a few times. V gene TRBV7-9 combines with J gene TRBJ1-3; 8 bases line up with TRBD1. Germline V lookup: CDR1 SEHNR, CDR2 FQNEAQ (reference sequence). Unmatched junction bases numbered 6, after V lost 5 bases and J lost 0 bases. The CDR3 runs 16 residues. For the CDR3, the DNA is TGTGCCAGCAGCCTTCGGACAGGGCACTCTGGAAACACCATATATTTT. This translates into CASSLRTGHSGNTIYF.

This clone was seen only once. The J gene is TRBJ1-4, the V gene TRBV11-2; tentative D call: TRBD1 (5 bases). The CDR3 sequence is 13 residues long. The V gene lost 5 bases and the J gene lost 14 bases, with 18 bases spanning the gap. From germline, CDR1 is SGHAT and CDR2 FQNNGV. DNA for the CDR3: TGTGCCAGCAGCGCGGACAAAAGCGCTCCGCTGTTTTTT. Protein sequence: CASSADKSAPLFF.